This TCR beta chain is from a study of Graves' ophthalmopathy and Graves' hyperthyroidism. As the template, RNA transcripts were used to amplify TCR beta CDR3 regions. After a first-round RT-PCR with HTBI primers, a second-round multiplex PCR was run. MiXCR was run by TCRdb on the multiplex PCR reads, yielding one entry per CDR3 protein. There are about 740,000 distinct CDR3 sequences in the sample; around 40% occur only once, and 40% to 45% lies in the top ten. V lost 6 bases to trimming and J lost 5 bases; unmatched junction nucleotides: 14. Looked up from germline, CDR1 is SGHTA and CDR2 is FQGNSA. This CDR3 is 16 amino acids long.

The sample comprised peripheral blood. The clonotype was recovered from an adult man with Graves' ophthalmopathy. V gene TRBV7-2 combines with J gene TRBJ2-5; 8 bases are a match to TRBD2. The CDR3 DNA follows: TGTGCCAGCAGAGGAGGGGCGGGGGGCCACCGGGAGACCCAGTACTTC. Protein sequence: CASRGGAGGHRETQYF.